The rows below give T cell receptor beta chains drawn from one sample of a study of blood T cells in healthy people across ages. TCRdb processed the 5' RACE reads anew with MiXCR; each CDR3 protein has one entry. This table holds 1,100,000 or so distinct CDR3 sequences, less than 50% found once. The sample consisted of blood. These receptors were taken from a woman in her sixties or seventies in good health. The CDR3 runs from the conserved cysteine through the conserved F or W. The order of the fields is clone size, J gene, V gene, D gene, CDR3 DNA, CDR3 protein. The D gene is left open where the match is weak. A row's size may be missing; if present it is once, few, many or a size class.

-	TRBJ2-2	TRBV10-3	-	TGTGCCATCAGCCGGACAAACACCGGGGAGCTGTTTTTT	CAISRTNTGELFF
-	TRBJ2-1	TRBV5-1	TRBD2	TGCGCCAGCAGCTTAGTTGGGACTAGCGGCCGAAGCACAGATACGCAGTTCTTC	CASSLVGTSGRSTDTQFF
-	TRBJ2-7	TRBV5-1	TRBD2	TGCGCCAGCAGCTTCGGACTAGCGGGAATGGACGAGCAGTACTTC	CASSFGLAGMDEQYF
-	TRBJ1-1	TRBV27	TRBD1	TGTGCCAGCAGTTCACCCGGGACAGCAATGAACACTGAAGCTTTCTTT	CASSSPGTAMNTEAFF
-	TRBJ2-5	TRBV29-1	-	TGCAGCGCCAGGGGAGGAAGGGGAGAGACCCAGTACTTC	CSARGGRGETQYF
-	TRBJ2-1	TRBV9	-	TGTGCCAGCAGCGTAGGTAGAACAACCAATGAGCAGTTCTTC	CASSVGRTTNEQFF
few	TRBJ2-7	TRBV25-1	-	TGTGCCAGCAGTGAATCAGCCCAGGGGAAAGGGTCCTACGAGCAGTACTTC	CASSESAQGKGSYEQYF
-	TRBJ2-5	TRBV29-1	-	TGCAGCGCGATCCCGTGGGCAGGCGTCCATGAGCAGTACTTC	CSAIPWAGVHEQYF
-	TRBJ2-5	TRBV20-1	TRBD1	TGCAGTGCAGAGACAGGGGCAGAGACCCAGTACTTC	CSAETGAETQYF
few	TRBJ2-7	TRBV7-8	-	TGTGCCAGCACCGGATTACGGGGAGCCTACGAGCAGTACTTC	CASTGLRGAYEQYF
-	TRBJ2-4	TRBV14	TRBD1	TGTGCCAGCAGCCGAACAGGGGAAAAATCCAAAAACATTCAGTACTTC	CASSRTGEKSKNIQYF
-	TRBJ1-2	TRBV28	-	TGTGCCAGCAGCTTAGAGATAGGGGTTGGCTACACCTTC	CASSLEIGVGYTF
-	TRBJ2-1	TRBV27	TRBD2	TGTGCCAGCAGTTTCACCCTAGCGGGAACGAATGAGCAGTTCTTC	CASSFTLAGTNEQFF
-	TRBJ2-1	TRBV7-6	TRBD2	TGTGCCAGCAGCTTAGTTGCGCGGGAGGGCCGTAGGGATGAGCAGTTCTTC	CASSLVAREGRRDEQFF
-	TRBJ2-7	TRBV7-9	-	TGTGCCAGCAGCTTCACCCTAGGTTACGAGCAGTACTTC	CASSFTLGYEQYF
few	TRBJ2-5	TRBV3-1	-	TGTGCCAGCAGCCCAACTAGTACCCAAGAGACCCAGTACTTC	CASSPTSTQETQYF
-	TRBJ2-1	TRBV27	-	TGTGCCAGCAGTTTATCCAGACTATACAATGAGCAGTTCTTC	CASSLSRLYNEQFF
-	TRBJ2-4	TRBV20-1	-	TGCAGTGCTAGAGATGTGGCAGGTGCGGCCAAAAACATTCAGTACTTC	CSARDVAGAAKNIQYF
-	TRBJ2-1	TRBV4-2	TRBD1	TGTGCCAGCAGCCACGAGGAGGGACAGGGGGTTAATGAGCAGTTCTTC	CASSHEEGQGVNEQFF
-	TRBJ2-1	TRBV7-8	TRBD2	TGTGCCAGCAGCCCTACTGGGACTAGCGGGAGCTCCTACAATGAGCAGTTCTTC	CASSPTGTSGSSYNEQFF
-	TRBJ2-7	TRBV12-3/TRBV12-4	TRBD1	TGTGCCACCACGACAGGGGGCTTTCGCGAGCAGTACTTC	CATTTGGFREQYF
-	TRBJ1-1	TRBV9	TRBD1	TGTGCCAGCAGCGTAGGCGGGGGACAGGGGAGCACTGAAGCTTTCTTT	CASSVGGGQGSTEAFF
few	TRBJ2-5	TRBV28	TRBD1	TGTGCCGCAAACAGGGGACAAGAGACCCAGTACTTC	CAANRGQETQYF
few	TRBJ2-4	TRBV12-3/TRBV12-4	-	TGTGCCAGCAGGGGATATAAGAACATTCAGTACTTC	CASRGYKNIQYF
-	TRBJ2-5	TRBV20-1	TRBD1	TGCAGTGCTAGAACGGGACAGGCCTTCCAAGAGGCCCAGTACTTC	CSARTGQAFQEAQYF
-	TRBJ2-7	TRBV12-3/TRBV12-4	-	TGTGCCAGCAGTGTCGGGCAGAACAAAGCGGAGCAGTACTTC	CASSVGQNKAEQYF
once	TRBJ2-1	TRBV6-1	-	TGTGCCAGCATGGGGCTGGGCTCCTACAATGAGCAGTTCTTC	CASMGLGSYNEQFF
-	TRBJ2-7	TRBV20-1	-	TGCAGTGCCCCTCTAGGACACAATGAGCAGTACTTC	CSAPLGHNEQYF
few	TRBJ2-7	TRBV12-3/TRBV12-4	-	TGTGCCAGCAGTTGGGGGGCAACCTACGAGCAGTACTTC	CASSWGATYEQYF
-	TRBJ1-5	TRBV12-3/TRBV12-4	-	TGTGCCAGCAGCCAGGGGCGAGGGCAGCCCCAGCATTTT	CASSQGRGQPQHF
-	TRBJ2-7	TRBV4-2	TRBD2	TGTGCCAGCAGCCATGAAGCGGGCGGGAGACCCTACGAGCAGTACTTC	CASSHEAGGRPYEQYF
few	TRBJ2-7	TRBV20-1	TRBD1	TGCAGTGCTGAACCCCGGGACAGGGGCTCCTACGAGCAGTACTTC	CSAEPRDRGSYEQYF
-	TRBJ2-1	TRBV7-8	TRBD2	TGTGCCAGCAGCTTAGCGGGGATAGCGGGAGGAGAAGAGCAGTTCTTC	CASSLAGIAGGEEQFF
-	TRBJ2-6	TRBV19	-	TGTGCCAGTAGTATTGACAGGCCTGGGGCCAACGTCCTGACTTTC	CASSIDRPGANVLTF
-	TRBJ2-3	TRBV2	-	TGTGCCAGCATCATACGACAGTCAGCCACAGATACGCAGTATTTT	CASIIRQSATDTQYF
-	TRBJ2-5	TRBV28	-	TGTGCCAGCAGGACACAAGGACAAGAGACCCAGTACTTC	CASRTQGQETQYF
few	TRBJ2-5	TRBV11-2	-	TGTGCCAGCAGCTTAGAGGGTGGAGGGAGCTCGTCCCAGTACTTC	CASSLEGGGSSSQYF
once	TRBJ2-1	TRBV10-1	-	TGCGCCAGCAGTTTACCCGACGGTAATGAGCAGTTCTTC	CASSLPDGNEQFF
once	TRBJ2-1	TRBV25-1	TRBD1	TGTGCCAGCAGTGCCAGGGGGCGCTTTGAGCAGTTCTTC	CASSARGRFEQFF
-	TRBJ1-2	TRBV5-1	TRBD1	TGCGCCAGCAGCTTGGAGGTCAGGGGGACTAACTATGGCTACACCTTC	CASSLEVRGTNYGYTF
-	TRBJ2-1	TRBV20-1	TRBD2	TGCAGTGCTAGACCCGGGACTAGCGGGAGGGTAGAGCAGTTCTTC	CSARPGTSGRVEQFF
-	TRBJ1-1	TRBV6-5	TRBD1	TGTGCCAGCAGTGAGTCCGGGACAGGGTCTGAAGCTTTCTTT	CASSESGTGSEAFF
few	TRBJ2-5	TRBV29-1	-	TGCAGCGTTGCCCCCATCAGAGACAAGAAGTACCAAGAGACCCAGTACTTC	CSVAPIRDKKYQETQYF
few	TRBJ2-7	TRBV27	-	TGTGCCAGCAGTTCAGCGACAGTCTACGAGCAGTACTTC	CASSSATVYEQYF
few	TRBJ2-3	TRBV5-1	-	TGCGCCAGCAGCTTGGAGAGCCCCAACCCACCAGATACGCAGTATTTT	CASSLESPNPPDTQYF
-	TRBJ2-7	TRBV5-1	-	TGCGCCAGCAGCTTTGGGGGCTACCAGGGGACCTACGAGCAGTACTTC	CASSFGGYQGTYEQYF
many	TRBJ2-3	TRBV7-9	TRBD2	TGTGCCAGCCAAATTAGCGGGAACACAGATACGCAGTATTTT	CASQISGNTDTQYF
-	TRBJ2-3	TRBV20-1	-	TGCAGTGCTAGAGACAGGAACCCAGATACGCAGTATTTT	CSARDRNPDTQYF
few	TRBJ2-5	TRBV7-9	TRBD2	TGTGCCAGCAGCTTCGGCGGGAGGGAAGGGACCCAGTACTTC	CASSFGGREGTQYF
-	TRBJ2-3	TRBV6-2/TRBV6-3	TRBD2	TGTGCCAGCAGTTACGGGCTAGCGGGACCTGCAGATACGCAGTATTTT	CASSYGLAGPADTQYF
-	TRBJ2-5	TRBV24-1	TRBD1	TGTGCCACCAGTGCGGGACAGGTTCAAGAGACCCAGTACTTC	CATSAGQVQETQYF
-	TRBJ2-5	TRBV27	-	TGTGCCAGCAGTGGGTGGTACCAAGAGACCCAGTACTTC	CASSGWYQETQYF
once	TRBJ2-3	TRBV19	TRBD1	TGTGCCGTTATGAAACGCCCGATTACGAACCCCTGGGGGACAGGTACGCAGTATTTT	CAVMKRPITNPWGTGTQYF
-	TRBJ2-1	TRBV7-2	TRBD2	TGTGCCAGCAGCTTCACCGGGACTAGCAATATCCTAGACAATGAGCAGTTCTTC	CASSFTGTSNILDNEQFF
many	TRBJ2-5	TRBV18	-	TGTGCCAGCTCACCAAAACGACAAGAGACCCAGTACTTC	CASSPKRQETQYF